A single sample is the source of the 12 T cell receptor beta chains below, sequenced in a study of blood T cell repertoires in COVID-19. Here immunoSEQ multiplex PCR was the method, and the copy in TCRdb shows in-frame clones only, minus some. The sample contains around 170,000 clones, more than 75% of which appear only once. Sequenced: PBMCs or T cells enriched from blood (not recorded which). Receptors originate from a man aged 55 to 70 who had been exposed to COVID-19.

The rearrangement uses TRBV19 and TRBJ2-7; TRBD1 is a possible D gene (6 bases). Trimming left V 5 bases short and J 4 bases short, with 21 bases between. The germline CDR1 and CDR2 sequences are LNHDA and SQIVND (reference sequence). The CDR3 totals 16 residues. CDR3 in DNA: TGTGCCAGTAGTTTCGGAATGGAAACAGGGATATACGAGCAGTACTTC. It is translated as CASSFGMETGIYEQYF. The entire variable domain, with the rest obtained from reference TRBV19 and TRBJ2-7, is as follows: DGGITQSPKYLFRKEGQNVTLSCEQNLNHDAMYWYRQDPGQGLRLIYYSQIVNDFQKGDIAEGYSVSREKKESFPLTVTSAQKNPTAFYLCASSFGMETGIYEQYFGPGTRLTVT.

This rearrangement joins TRBV3-1 (or the pseudogene TRBV3-2) to TRBJ1-2; D perhaps matches TRBD1 (5 bases). CDR3 length: 13 residues. In germline, CDR1 is LGHDT, CDR2 YNNKEL (reference sequence). V was trimmed by 3 bases and J by 2 bases, leaving 7 bases between them. The CDR3 sequence: CASSQGGNYGYTF. CDR3 in DNA: TGTGCCAGCAGCCAGGGGGGGAACTATGGCTACACCTTC.

The sample holds many counts of this clone. The J gene is TRBJ1-6, the V gene TRBV2; the D is unclear. Trimming took 0 bases from V and 6 from J, leaving 6 bases between them. Per the germline V gene, CDR1 is SNHLY and CDR2 is FYNNEI. The CDR3 loop spans 14 amino acids. The CDR3 bases are TGTGCCAGCAGTGAAGCCCGCGGTAATTCACCCCTCCACTTT. Amino acid sequence: CASSEARGNSPLHF.

The J gene is TRBJ2-1, the V gene TRBV5-1; 7 bases agree with TRBD1. The CDR3 is 15 amino acids. V lost 3 bases, J lost 3 bases, and 6 bases stayed unmatched. Germline values: CDR1 SGHRS, CDR2 YFSETQ. CDR3 loop: CASSSSRTGYNEQFF. The CDR3 coding sequence is TGCGCCAGCAGCTCGTCGAGGACAGGCTACAATGAGCAGTTCTTC.

This clone was seen more than once but under ten times. The chain combines TRBV19 with TRBJ2-5, with D uncertain. Trimming pared 5 bases from V and 2 bases from J, leaving 9 bases between. The CDR3 is made up of 13 amino acids. In germline, CDR1 is LNHDA, CDR2 SQIVND (reference sequence). CDR3: CASSGSVQETQYF. CDR3 DNA sequence: TGTGCCAGTAGTGGTTCGGTTCAAGAGACCCAGTACTTC.

V usage is TRBV5-1 and J usage is TRBJ1-5; 7 nucleotides match TRBD1. CDR3 length equals 14 residues. The V gene end was trimmed by 4 bases and the J gene end by 7 bases; junction bases not matched to a gene: 8. CDR1 SGHRS and CDR2 YFSETQ come from the germline V gene. The DNA of the CDR3 is TGCGCCAGCAGCACAGGGGAGTTCGGGCAGCCCCAGCATTTT. This encodes CASSTGEFGQPQHF.

This chain joins TRBV29-1 and TRBJ2-7; D is ambiguous. CDR1 is SQVTM, CDR2 ANQGSEA, per germline. Trimming cost V 5 bases and J 3 bases, with 11 bases left between them. The CDR3 loop spans 12 amino acids. CDR3 amino acids: CSVQKTDYEQYF. The CDR3 DNA reads as TGCAGCGTTCAAAAGACTGACTACGAGCAGTACTTC.

This sequence joins TRBV18 and TRBJ1-2; TRBD1 aligns across 7 bases. With V trimmed by 2 bases and J by 4 bases, 7 bases remained unmatched. The CDR3 extends over 15 amino acids. CDR1 KGHSH and CDR2 LQKENI come from the germline V gene. DNA for the CDR3: TGTGCCAGCTCACCAGACATAAGGGACAGCTATGGCTACACCTTC. Translating it yields CASSPDIRDSYGYTF.

Written as DNA, the CDR3 is TGTGCCAGCAGCGCGCTACCGGGACAGGGAGATGAAAAACTGTTTTTT. The encoded protein is CASSALPGQGDEKLFF. V and J are TRBV5-4 and TRBJ1-4, with 9 bases matching TRBD1. The V gene end was trimmed by 4 bases and the J gene end by 6 bases; junction bases not matched to a gene: 10. This CDR3 is built from 16 residues. The germline CDR1 and CDR2 sequences are SGHNT and YYREEE (reference sequence).

The chain combines TRBV5-6 with TRBJ1-6; TRBD1 might be the D (5 bases). CDR1 and CDR2 from the germline V gene are SGHDT and YYEEEE. V lost 0 bases and J lost 6, with 10 bases in between. The CDR3 length is 15 residues. The CDR3 sequence: CASSLGTLPNSPLHF. In DNA, the CDR3 is TGTGCCAGCAGCTTGGGGACATTACCTAATTCACCCCTCCACTTT.

This chain joins TRBV24-1 and TRBJ2-2; 12 bases map to TRBD1. This CDR3 spans 16 amino acids. Germline assignment: CDR1 KGHDR and CDR2 SFDVKD. The V gene end was trimmed by 6 bases and the J gene end by 7 bases; junction bases not matched to a gene: 8. Here the CDR3 DNA reads TGTGCCACCAGTAGAATTGGGACAGGGGGCTTCGGGGAGCTGTTTTTT. Protein product: CATSRIGTGGFGELFF.

The chain employs TRBV12-2 and TRBJ2-2; the DNA was not used to check the table's D call, TRBD2. TRBV12-2 is deemed a pseudogene. There are 15 residues in the CDR3. The CDR3 DNA follows: TGTGCAAGTCGCCCTCCTAGCTCAAACACCGGGGAGCTGTTTTTT. Residues: CASRPPSSNTGELFF.